Following are 25 T cell receptor beta chains from one sample sequenced in a study of blood T cell repertoires in COVID-19 (dated by TCRdb to about 2020). Libraries were made using the immunoSEQ multiplex PCR assay. Drawn from immuneACCESS, this table holds only the in-frame rearrangements with V and J called that TCRdb kept. Clones are partly lost; checked studies trace under half to an unresolved V gene and leave the rest unexplained. The table for this sample lists some 260,000 clones; 80% to 90% of them were counted only once. The biggest ten clones account for 10% of the sample. Sample: peripheral blood. These receptors were taken from a woman in her 70s with COVID-19, enrolled during active disease.

The rearrangement links TRBV5-6 to TRBJ2-3, with 8 bases that match TRBD1. V dropped 4 bases and J dropped 3; count of bases not matched to a gene: 10. The CDR3 consists of 16 residues. Per the germline V gene, CDR1 is SGHDT and CDR2 is YYEEEE. This CDR3 reads CASSTGQAPGTDTQYF. For the CDR3, the DNA is TGTGCCAGCAGCACGGGACAGGCCCCCGGGACAGATACGCAGTATTTT.

The chain links TRBV28 to TRBJ2-5; 7 bases are shared with TRBD1. Germline lookup yields CDR1 MDHEN and CDR2 SYDVKM. Trimming removed 1 base from V and 2 bases from J; junction bases left unmatched: 1. The CDR3 loop spans 14 amino acids. CDR3 residues: CASSLLGQQETQYF. Written as DNA, the CDR3 is TGTGCCAGCAGTTTATTGGGACAGCAAGAGACCCAGTACTTC.

The chain employs TRBV7-8 and TRBJ2-3; 10 bases match TRBD1. Germline CDR1 reads SGHVS; CDR2 reads FQNEAQ. The trim removed 5 bases at V and 5 bases at J, leaving 7 bases unmatched. The CDR3 runs 15 residues. CDR3 loop: CASSRAGTGVDTQYF. In nucleotides, the CDR3 is TGTGCCAGCAGCCGAGCCGGGACAGGGGTAGATACGCAGTATTTT.

The chain couples TRBV24-1 to TRBJ2-1; the match to TRBD2 covers 14 bases. J lost 10 bases, V lost 10 bases, and 8 bases had no gene match. There are 14 residues in the CDR3. Germline V gene lookup returns CDR1 KGHDR and CDR2 SFDVKD. In DNA form, the CDR3 reads TGTGCCACGAATGGACTAGCGGGAGGCGACGAGCAGTTCTTC. Amino acid sequence: CATNGLAGGDEQFF.

The gene calls are TRBV2 and TRBJ1-2; 7 bases match TRBD1. Germline assignment: CDR1 SNHLY and CDR2 FYNNEI. V gave up 6 bases and J gave up 4 bases; unmatched junction bases: 5. This CDR3 region has 13 residues. The CDR3 nucleotides read TGTGCCAGCAGGTCCGACAGGGTCTATGGCTACACCTTC. Translation: CASRSDRVYGYTF.

The rearrangement uses TRBV19 and TRBJ1-2; 9 positions match TRBD1. V lost 3 bases to trimming and J lost 6 bases; unmatched junction nucleotides: 2. Germline CDR1 reads LNHDA; CDR2 reads SQIVND (reference sequence). This CDR3 is 13 amino acids long. The CDR3 nucleotides read TGTGCCAGTAGTATTACAGGGGGCCATGGCTACACCTTC. This translates into CASSITGGHGYTF.

The chain uses TRBV6-4 and TRBJ2-1; D might be TRBD2 (5 bases). The CDR3 consists of 13 residues. Trimming took off 3 bases at V and 15 bases at J, with 18 bases between the two ends. Looked up from germline, CDR1 is MRHNA and CDR2 is SNTAGT. The CDR3 DNA reads as TGTGCCAGCAGTGAGTCCGAGACTACTATTCGGTTCTTC. Amino acid sequence: CASSESETTIRFF.

The chain is built from TRBV3-1 (or the pseudogene TRBV3-2) and TRBJ2-7, with D perhaps TRBD2 (6 bases). The CDR3 is 14 residues long. Germline-derived CDR1 and CDR2 are LGHDT and YNNKEL (reference sequence). V was trimmed by 4 bases and J by 5 bases, leaving 15 bases between them. CDR3 sequence reads: CASSLEGRRHEQYF. The CDR3, as DNA: TGTGCCAGCAGCCTTGAGGGGAGGAGACACGAGCAGTACTTC.

J is TRBJ2-7 and V is TRBV11-2; 9 bases map to TRBD2. Germline assignment: CDR1 SGHAT and CDR2 FQNNGV. The V gene end was trimmed by 3 bases and the J gene end by 4 bases; junction bases not matched to a gene: 4. This CDR3 comprises 14 residues. The CDR3: CASSFSGSRYEQYF. The CDR3 DNA is TGTGCCAGCAGCTTTAGCGGGAGTCGGTACGAGCAGTACTTC.

The chain links TRBV6-2 or TRBV6-3 to TRBJ2-7, with TRBD2 as a possible D gene (6 bases). V was cut by 6 bases and J by 5 bases, with 20 bases left in between. The CDR3 runs to 15 residues. Germline V gene lookup returns CDR1 MNHEY and CDR2 SVGEGT. The CDR3 sequence is CASSPGSGHRDEQYF. DNA for the CDR3: TGTGCCAGCAGCCCTGGTAGCGGCCATCGGGACGAGCAGTACTTC.

This clone appeared a single time. The chain uses TRBV4-2 and TRBJ1-2; TRBD1 aligns across 9 bases. The CDR3 length is 16 residues. Trimming took 0 bases from V and 4 from J; bases not matched to a gene: 6. The germline CDR1 and CDR2 sequences are LGHNA and YNFKEQ. The CDR3 DNA follows: TGTGCCAGCAGCCAAGAGTTTCCGGGACAGGGCTATGGCTACACCTTC. Protein: CASSQEFPGQGYGYTF.

This chain links TRBV29-1 with TRBJ2-3, with D maybe TRBD1 (7 bases). This CDR3 has 14 amino acids. V was clipped by 6 bases and J by 0 bases, with 13 bases between them. CDR1 is SQVTM and CDR2 is ANQGSEA in the germline V gene. The CDR3 here is CSVGGQSSTDTQYF. CDR3 coding DNA: TGCAGCGTGGGGGGACAGTCTAGCACAGATACGCAGTATTTT.

The chain is built from TRBV4-1 and TRBJ1-3, with TRBD1 as a possible D gene (6 bases). The CDR3 runs 14 residues. Germline V gives CDR1 MGHRA, CDR2 YSYEKL. Between the trimmed V and J ends, which lost 5 bases and 3 bases, there was a span of 11 bases. The CDR3 region has the DNA TGCGCCAGCAGCTCACAGGGTCTTGGAAACACCATATATTTT. Protein sequence: CASSSQGLGNTIYF.

The chain's CDR3 is CASSFGTGGEKLFF. CDR3 nucleotide sequence: TGTGCCAGCAGCTTCGGGACAGGGGGTGAAAAACTGTTTTTT. V usage is TRBV7-9 and J usage is TRBJ1-4; 11 positions match TRBD1. The CDR3 extends over 14 amino acids. The ends lost 3 bases at V and 7 bases at J; junction bases unmatched: 1. Germline CDR1 is SEHNR and CDR2 is FQNEAQ (reference sequence).

The chain carries TRBV7-3 and TRBJ2-5; the D gene is possibly TRBD1 (5 bases). The germline V gene has CDR1 SGHTA and CDR2 FQGTGA. The CDR3 is 14 amino acids. V lost 0 bases, J lost 5 bases, and 10 bases lay in between. This chain's CDR3 is CASSLTLGAETQYF. DNA of the CDR3: TGTGCCAGCAGCTTAACGTTAGGGGCCGAGACCCAGTACTTC.

The V and J genes are TRBV7-9 and TRBJ1-1, with unresolved D. This CDR3 has 13 amino acids. The ends were cut back, 5 bases at V and 2 bases at J, with 9 bases in the middle. CDR1 is SEHNR and CDR2 is FQNEAQ in the germline V gene (reference sequence). CDR3 sequence reads: CASSNVENTEAFF. The CDR3 coding sequence is TGTGCCAGCAGCAACGTAGAAAACACTGAAGCTTTCTTT.

The chain recombines TRBV10-3 with TRBJ1-2; D is uncertain. The CDR3 length is 13 residues. Germline CDR1 and CDR2: ENHRY and SYGVKD. The ends were cut back, 3 bases at V and 0 bases at J, with 5 bases in the middle. CDR3 residues: CAISDRPNYGYTF. In nucleotides, the CDR3 is TGTGCCATCAGTGACAGGCCTAACTATGGCTACACCTTC.

This clone has just one count. The V and J genes are TRBV28 and TRBJ1-5, with a possible D match to TRBD1 (6 bases). CDR1 is MDHEN, CDR2 SYDVKM, per germline. This CDR3 region has 16 residues. V lost 7 bases to trimming and J lost 0 bases, with 16 bases between them. The CDR3 DNA follows: TGTGCCAGCAATAAGGACAGCCAATATAGCAATCAGCCCCAGCATTTT. This encodes CASNKDSQYSNQPQHF.

This clone was detected once. This chain joins TRBV3-1 (or the pseudogene TRBV3-2) and TRBJ1-2; TRBD1 matches at 9 bases. Losses at the gene ends were 4 bases for V and 6 bases for J; bases not matched to a gene: 12. Germline V gene data show CDR1 as LGHDT and CDR2 as YNNKEL (reference sequence). The CDR3 runs to 16 residues. The CDR3 reads CASSPGPGQGYHGYTF. DNA of the CDR3: TGTGCCAGCAGCCCCGGGCCGGGACAGGGTTATCATGGCTACACCTTC.

CDR3 protein: CASSLGQGGSYEQYF. The CDR3 DNA reads as TGCGCCAGCAGCCTCGGACAGGGGGGGTCCTACGAGCAGTACTTC. The chain combines TRBV5-1 with TRBJ2-7; the match to TRBD1 covers 10 bases. V dropped 4 bases and J dropped 1; count of bases not matched to a gene: 5. The CDR3 has 15 amino acids. Germline V CDR1 and CDR2: SGHRS, YFSETQ.

The V gene is TRBV3-1 (or the pseudogene TRBV3-2), the J gene TRBJ1-5; TRBD1 might be the D (5 bases). Looked up from germline, CDR1 is LGHDT and CDR2 is YNNKEL (reference sequence). This CDR3 has 15 residues. V dropped 0 bases and J dropped 7 bases, with 13 bases sitting between them. The CDR3 is CASSQDLAGDQPQHF. The CDR3 coding sequence is TGTGCCAGCAGCCAAGACCTCGCGGGGGACCAGCCCCAGCATTTT.

The CDR3 region is CASSIGTGANTGELFF. CDR3 DNA: TGTGCCAGTAGTATTGGGACAGGGGCGAACACCGGGGAGCTGTTTTTT. The J gene is TRBJ2-2, the V gene TRBV19, with TRBD1 matching 10 bases. This CDR3 region has 16 residues. The V gene's germline CDR1 is LNHDA and CDR2 SQIVND (reference sequence). The V segment lost 3 bases and the J segment 0 bases; nucleotides outside the gene matches: 1.

The chain couples TRBV5-4 to TRBJ1-1, with no clear D. Trimming stripped 0 bases from V and 3 bases from J, with 9 bases between. CDR1 SGHNT and CDR2 YYREEE come from the germline V gene (reference sequence). This CDR3 region has 14 residues. This chain's CDR3 is CASSLEYRHTEAFF. CDR3 nucleotide sequence: TGTGCCAGCAGCTTGGAATACAGACACACTGAAGCTTTCTTT.

The genes are TRBV20-1 and TRBJ2-1, with D maybe TRBD2 (5 bases). The V end lost 3 bases, the J end lost 8 bases, and 11 bases lay between the germline ends. This CDR3 comprises 12 residues. Germline CDR1 is DFQATT and CDR2 is SNEGSKA (reference sequence). The CDR3 DNA reads as TGCAGTGCTAGTTTACTAGTCGATGAGCAGTTCTTC. Residues: CSASLLVDEQFF.

The V gene is TRBV6-6, the J gene TRBJ2-5; 7 bases fit TRBD1. This CDR3 contains 14 residues. Trimming cost V 3 bases and J 4 bases; bases outside gene matches: 5. The germline V gene has CDR1 MNHNY and CDR2 SVGAGI (reference sequence). The chain's CDR3 is CASSYGTDRETQYF. Written as DNA, the CDR3 is TGTGCCAGCAGTTATGGGACAGATAGAGAGACCCAGTACTTC.